The present T cell receptor beta chain was sequenced within a study of CD8+CD57+ T cells in acquired aplastic anemia. At the level of the study: For CD4+ cells, healthy donors had an average of about 10.8 million reads.

This clonotype occurred once. For CDR3 and TCR beta VDJ profiling, genomic DNA was the template used. TCRdb used MiXCR to reprocess the reads, holding one entry per CDR3 protein. The data hold some 240,000 distinct CDR3 sequences, with 34% observed a single time. The sequencing sample was made of sorted CD4+, CD8+, or CD8+CD57+ T cells (not recorded which) from PBMCs. This receptor was obtained from a human donor in good health, serving as a control.

The CDR3 protein is CAWRYRTGVRSTGELFF. The CDR3 DNA is TGTGCCTGGAGATACCGGACAGGGGTGAGGAGCACCGGGGAGCTGTTTTTT. V gene TRBV24-1 combines with J gene TRBJ2-2, with 9 bases matching TRBD1. The CDR3 covers 17 residues. CDR1 is KGHDR and CDR2 is SFDVKD in the germline V gene. V gave up 12 bases and J gave up 4 bases; unmatched junction bases: 17.